These T cell receptor beta chains were read from a single sample in a study of shared clonotypes between healthy human individuals. Measured with immunoSEQ multiplex PCR; TCRdb has only the in-frame clones, and not every one. The sample lists 2 million to 2.5 million clones, about 94% seen once, with less than 0.15% in the top ten. Sequenced input: naive CD4+ T cells sorted from blood. These receptors came from a man aged 18 to 30 in good health. Each CDR3 is given with its conserved first and last residue. Each record gives: CDR3 protein, CDR3 DNA, J gene, V gene, clone size, D gene. A D gene is named only where the DNA matches it firmly. The size entry is marked missing in some rows and otherwise reads once, few, many or a size class.

CDR3 protein: CASRMEKTGGGKQYF
CDR3 DNA: TGTGCCAGCAGGATGGAAAAGACAGGGGGGGGAAAGCAGTACTTC
J gene: TRBJ2-7
V gene: TRBV27
clone size: -
D gene: TRBD1

CDR3 protein: CASSLPGQYHGYTF
CDR3 DNA: TGTGCCAGCAGCTTACCGGGACAATATCATGGCTACACCTTC
J gene: TRBJ1-2
V gene: TRBV5-4
clone size: -
D gene: -

CDR3 protein: CASSVWGESYNEQFF
CDR3 DNA: TGTGCCAGCAGCGTTTGGGGGGAGTCCTACAATGAGCAGTTCTTC
J gene: TRBJ2-1
V gene: TRBV9
clone size: -
D gene: -

CDR3 protein: CASSEETGGLKRFSGNTIYF
CDR3 DNA: TGTGCCAGCAGTGAAGAGACAGGAGGATTAAAGCGCTTCTCTGGAAACACCATATATTTT
J gene: TRBJ1-3
V gene: TRBV6-1
clone size: -
D gene: -

CDR3 protein: CAISARDVQPQHF
CDR3 DNA: TGTGCCATCAGTGCTCGGGATGTCCAGCCCCAGCATTTT
J gene: TRBJ1-5
V gene: TRBV10-3
clone size: -
D gene: -

CDR3 protein: CASRGTGAYNEQFF
CDR3 DNA: TGTGCCAGCCGCGGGACAGGTGCCTACAATGAGCAGTTCTTC
J gene: TRBJ2-1
V gene: TRBV25-1
clone size: -
D gene: TRBD1

CDR3 protein: CASSAGTEANTGELFF
CDR3 DNA: TGCGCCAGCAGCGCGGGGACAGAGGCGAACACCGGGGAGCTGTTTTTT
J gene: TRBJ2-2
V gene: TRBV5-1
clone size: -
D gene: -

CDR3 protein: CASSLVQGQETQYF
CDR3 DNA: TGTGCCAGCAGCTTGGTTCAGGGCCAAGAGACCCAGTACTTC
J gene: TRBJ2-5
V gene: TRBV5-6
clone size: once
D gene: -

CDR3 protein: CASNSGQVSYEQYF
CDR3 DNA: TGTGCCAGCAATTCAGGACAGGTCTCCTACGAGCAGTACTTC
J gene: TRBJ2-7
V gene: TRBV6-1
clone size: -
D gene: TRBD1

CDR3 protein: CASSAGGGWDTEAFF
CDR3 DNA: TGTGCCAGCAGCGCAGGGGGCGGGTGGGACACTGAAGCTTTCTTT
J gene: TRBJ1-1
V gene: TRBV9
clone size: -
D gene: TRBD1

CDR3 protein: CASSSTGGAGGNTIYF
CDR3 DNA: TGTGCCAGCAGTTCGACAGGGGGCGCGGGTGGAAACACCATATATTTT
J gene: TRBJ1-3
V gene: TRBV25-1
clone size: -
D gene: TRBD1

CDR3 protein: CASSDTRRRRPKGRAGELFF
CDR3 DNA: TGTGCCAGCAGTGACACCCGACGGCGGCGCCCCAAAGGGAGGGCCGGGGAGCTGTTTTTT
J gene: TRBJ2-2
V gene: TRBV6-4
clone size: -
D gene: TRBD2

CDR3 protein: CASSHPDSELYGYTF
CDR3 DNA: TGTGCCAGCAGTCACCCCGACAGCGAACTCTATGGCTACACCTTC
J gene: TRBJ1-2
V gene: TRBV7-9
clone size: -
D gene: -

CDR3 protein: CASSKVRGGEQYF
CDR3 DNA: TGTGCCAGTAGTAAGGTGAGGGGGGGAGAGCAGTACTTC
J gene: TRBJ2-7
V gene: TRBV19
clone size: -
D gene: -

CDR3 protein: CASSLRGAINQPQHF
CDR3 DNA: TGCGCCAGCAGCTTGAGGGGGGCCATAAATCAGCCCCAGCATTTT
J gene: TRBJ1-5
V gene: TRBV5-1
clone size: once
D gene: -

CDR3 protein: CASSVQGGQETQYF
CDR3 DNA: TGTGCCAGCAGCGTCCAGGGGGGGCAAGAGACCCAGTACTTC
J gene: TRBJ2-5
V gene: TRBV9
clone size: -
D gene: -

CDR3 protein: CASSSAANLGNGELFF
CDR3 DNA: TGTGCCAGCAGCTCAGCGGCGAACCTTGGGAACGGGGAGCTGTTTTTT
J gene: TRBJ2-2
V gene: TRBV7-8
clone size: -
D gene: -

CDR3 protein: CSAGGERGEQFF
CDR3 DNA: TGCAGCGCGGGGGGCGAACGGGGTGAGCAGTTCTTC
J gene: TRBJ2-1
V gene: TRBV29-1
clone size: once
D gene: -

CDR3 protein: CASSAVGGQPQHF
CDR3 DNA: TGTGCCAGCAGCGCGGTGGGGGGGCAGCCCCAGCATTTT
J gene: TRBJ1-5
V gene: TRBV5-6
clone size: -
D gene: -

CDR3 protein: CASSYSGSASYEQYF
CDR3 DNA: TGTGCCAGCAGTTACTCTGGCAGTGCCTCCTACGAGCAGTACTTC
J gene: TRBJ2-7
V gene: TRBV6-5
clone size: -
D gene: -

CDR3 protein: CASSFTNGGYTF
CDR3 DNA: TGTGCCAGCAGCTTCACCAATGGAGGCTACACCTTC
J gene: TRBJ1-2
V gene: TRBV5-6
clone size: -
D gene: -

CDR3 protein: CASSAGQTNTGELFF
CDR3 DNA: TGTGCCAGCAGCGCGGGACAGACCAACACCGGGGAGCTGTTTTTT
J gene: TRBJ2-2
V gene: TRBV9
clone size: -
D gene: TRBD1

CDR3 protein: CASSEGPAGGSDTQYF
CDR3 DNA: TGTGCCAGCAGTGAAGGTCCAGCGGGAGGATCAGATACGCAGTATTTT
J gene: TRBJ2-3
V gene: TRBV2
clone size: -
D gene: TRBD2

CDR3 protein: CASSQTGTGRGYGYTF
CDR3 DNA: TGCGCCAGCAGCCAAACTGGGACAGGGCGGGGCTATGGCTACACCTTC
J gene: TRBJ1-2
V gene: TRBV4-1
clone size: -
D gene: TRBD1

CDR3 protein: CASSLVANTGELFF
CDR3 DNA: TGTGCCAGCAGCTTAGTGGCGAACACCGGGGAGCTGTTTTTT
J gene: TRBJ2-2
V gene: TRBV7-2
clone size: -
D gene: -

CDR3 protein: CASSTGWSVSPLHF
CDR3 DNA: TGTGCCAGCAGTACAGGGTGGTCCGTTTCACCCCTCCACTTT
J gene: TRBJ1-6
V gene: TRBV28
clone size: -
D gene: -

CDR3 protein: CASRGGTNEKLFF
CDR3 DNA: TGTGCCAGCCGCGGGGGGACTAATGAAAAACTGTTTTTT
J gene: TRBJ1-4
V gene: TRBV2
clone size: -
D gene: -

CDR3 protein: CSVGDRAEAFF
CDR3 DNA: TGCAGCGTGGGGGACAGGGCCGAAGCTTTCTTT
J gene: TRBJ1-1
V gene: TRBV29-1
clone size: -
D gene: TRBD1

CDR3 protein: CASSPTPTLGTGGLDTQYF
CDR3 DNA: TGTGCCAGCAGCCCGACACCGACTTTAGGGACAGGGGGCCTAGATACGCAGTATTTT
J gene: TRBJ2-3
V gene: TRBV9
clone size: -
D gene: TRBD1

CDR3 protein: CAISDVGQGLTSSGNTIYF
CDR3 DNA: TGTGCCATCAGTGATGTGGGACAGGGCCTCACGAGCTCTGGAAACACCATATATTTT
J gene: TRBJ1-3
V gene: TRBV10-3
clone size: -
D gene: TRBD1

CDR3 protein: CASSLSDHRETQYF
CDR3 DNA: TGTGCCAGCAGCCTATCAGACCACCGGGAGACCCAGTACTTC
J gene: TRBJ2-5
V gene: TRBV7-2
clone size: -
D gene: -

CDR3 protein: CASSSSGETQYF
CDR3 DNA: TGTGCCAGCAGTAGCTCAGGAGAGACCCAGTACTTC
J gene: TRBJ2-5
V gene: TRBV28
clone size: -
D gene: -

CDR3 protein: CASSQVLATGVSGGGGSGELFF
CDR3 DNA: TGTGCCAGCAGCCAAGTGTTGGCGACAGGGGTGTCGGGGGGAGGTGGTTCCGGGGAGCTGTTTTTT
J gene: TRBJ2-2
V gene: TRBV4-2
clone size: once
D gene: -

CDR3 protein: CASSFGGSSYNEQFF
CDR3 DNA: TGTGCCAGCAGCTTTGGCGGCAGCTCCTACAATGAGCAGTTCTTC
J gene: TRBJ2-1
V gene: TRBV7-2
clone size: -
D gene: -

CDR3 protein: CASSLQVLQPQHF
CDR3 DNA: TGTGCCAGCAGTTTACAGGTTCTCCAGCCCCAGCATTTT
J gene: TRBJ1-5
V gene: TRBV28
clone size: -
D gene: -

CDR3 protein: CASGKNRASNYGYTF
CDR3 DNA: TGCGCCAGCGGAAAAAACAGAGCATCTAACTATGGCTACACCTTC
J gene: TRBJ1-2
V gene: TRBV10-1
clone size: -
D gene: -

CDR3 protein: CASSPGLTPLETQYF
CDR3 DNA: TGTGCTAGCAGCCCCGGACTCACTCCCCTAGAGACCCAGTACTTC
J gene: TRBJ2-5
V gene: TRBV7-7
clone size: -
D gene: -

CDR3 protein: CRSRGREAAYNEQFF
CDR3 DNA: TGCAGGTCCCGAGGGCGGGAGGCAGCCTACAATGAGCAGTTCTTC
J gene: TRBJ2-1
V gene: TRBV29-1
clone size: -
D gene: TRBD2

CDR3 protein: CASSLGGGLDTQYF
CDR3 DNA: TGTGCCAGCAGCTTGGGAGGGGGGCTGGATACGCAGTATTTT
J gene: TRBJ2-3
V gene: TRBV11-3
clone size: -
D gene: -

CDR3 protein: CASSPGITGELFF
CDR3 DNA: TGTGCCAGCAGCCCGGGCATTACCGGGGAGCTGTTTTTT
J gene: TRBJ2-2
V gene: TRBV7-3
clone size: -
D gene: -

CDR3 protein: CAISSGQGSFSGNTIYF
CDR3 DNA: TGTGCCATCAGTTCTGGGCAGGGATCCTTCTCTGGAAACACCATATATTTT
J gene: TRBJ1-3
V gene: TRBV10-3
clone size: -
D gene: -

CDR3 protein: CASSLIPGSTDTQYF
CDR3 DNA: TGCGCCAGCAGCTTGATTCCAGGGAGCACAGATACGCAGTATTTT
J gene: TRBJ2-3
V gene: TRBV5-1
clone size: -
D gene: -

CDR3 protein: CASSGQGIEQFF
CDR3 DNA: TGTGCCAGCAGTGGACAGGGCATTGAGCAGTTCTTC
J gene: TRBJ2-1
V gene: TRBV6-1
clone size: -
D gene: TRBD1

CDR3 protein: CASSRTGDGSPLHF
CDR3 DNA: TGTGCCAGCAGCCGGACAGGGGACGGTTCACCCCTCCACTTT
J gene: TRBJ1-6
V gene: TRBV7-9
clone size: -
D gene: TRBD1

CDR3 protein: CASSETGTSILNEQFF
CDR3 DNA: TGTGCCAGCAGTGAAACTGGGACTAGCATCCTCAATGAGCAGTTCTTC
J gene: TRBJ2-1
V gene: TRBV2
clone size: -
D gene: TRBD2

CDR3 protein: CASSQFGTGLETQYF
CDR3 DNA: TGCGCCAGCAGCCAATTTGGGACAGGGTTAGAGACCCAGTACTTC
J gene: TRBJ2-5
V gene: TRBV4-3
clone size: -
D gene: TRBD1

CDR3 protein: CASSIVAGNYGYTF
CDR3 DNA: TGTGCCAGTAGTATAGTTGCGGGTAACTATGGCTACACCTTC
J gene: TRBJ1-2
V gene: TRBV19
clone size: -
D gene: -

CDR3 protein: CASSYSLGAGTDTQYF
CDR3 DNA: TGTGCCAGCAGTTACTCCCTCGGCGCGGGCACAGATACGCAGTATTTT
J gene: TRBJ2-3
V gene: TRBV6-5
clone size: -
D gene: -

CDR3 protein: CASSLAEGSYNEQFF
CDR3 DNA: TGTGCCAGCAGCCTAGCGGAAGGGTCCTACAATGAGCAGTTCTTC
J gene: TRBJ2-1
V gene: TRBV7-2
clone size: -
D gene: TRBD2

CDR3 protein: CASSAPGQGAEKLFF
CDR3 DNA: TGTGCCAGCTCGGCTCCGGGACAGGGTGCCGAAAAACTGTTTTTT
J gene: TRBJ1-4
V gene: TRBV18
clone size: -
D gene: TRBD1

CDR3 protein: CASSQVGYGYTF
CDR3 DNA: TGCGCCAGCAGCCAAGTTGGGTATGGCTACACCTTC
J gene: TRBJ1-2
V gene: TRBV4-1
clone size: once
D gene: -

CDR3 protein: CAISESGEETQYF
CDR3 DNA: TGTGCCATCAGTGAGTCGGGGGAAGAGACCCAGTACTTC
J gene: TRBJ2-5
V gene: TRBV10-3
clone size: -
D gene: -